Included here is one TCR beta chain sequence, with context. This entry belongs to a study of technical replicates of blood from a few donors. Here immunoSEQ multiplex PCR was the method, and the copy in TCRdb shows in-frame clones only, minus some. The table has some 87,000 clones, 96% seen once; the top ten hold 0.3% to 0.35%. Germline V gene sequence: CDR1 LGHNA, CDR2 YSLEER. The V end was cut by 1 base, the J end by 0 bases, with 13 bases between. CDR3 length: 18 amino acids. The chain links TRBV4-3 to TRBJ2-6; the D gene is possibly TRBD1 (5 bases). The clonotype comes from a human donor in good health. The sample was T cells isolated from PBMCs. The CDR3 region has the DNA TGCGCCAGCAGCCAAGGGGTAGGGGCCGTCTCTGGGGCCAACGTCCTGACTTTC. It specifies CASSQGVGAVSGANVLTF.